This T cell receptor beta chain was recovered during a study of blood T cell repertoires in COVID-19. Germline V gives CDR1 GTSNPN, CDR2 SVGIG (reference sequence). V gave up 0 bases and J gave up 7 bases; unmatched junction bases: 4. This CDR3 has 15 amino acids. The assay was immunoSEQ multiplex PCR, and TCRdb's table has in-frame clones only and misses some. This sample has about 59,000 clones, with more than 85% found just once. This clonotype was sampled from an elderly man in a cohort sampled during active COVID-19. Sequenced material: peripheral blood. The chain has TRBV30 and TRBJ1-4, with 11 bases identical to TRBD1. The CDR3 nucleotides read TGTGCCTGGAGTGTACCGGGGACAGGGGGTGAAAAACTGTTTTTT. It yields the protein CAWSVPGTGGEKLFF.